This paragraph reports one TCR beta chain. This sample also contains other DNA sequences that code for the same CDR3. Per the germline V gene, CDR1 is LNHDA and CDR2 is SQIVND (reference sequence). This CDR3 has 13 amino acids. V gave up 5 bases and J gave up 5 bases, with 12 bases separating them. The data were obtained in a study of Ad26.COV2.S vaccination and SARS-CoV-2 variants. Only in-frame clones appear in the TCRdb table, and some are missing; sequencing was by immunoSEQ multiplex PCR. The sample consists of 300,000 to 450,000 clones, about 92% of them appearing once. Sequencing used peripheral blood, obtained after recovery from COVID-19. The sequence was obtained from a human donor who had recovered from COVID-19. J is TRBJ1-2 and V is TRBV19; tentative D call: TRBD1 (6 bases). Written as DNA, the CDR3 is TGTGCCAGTAGTGACACAGGGACTTATGGCTACACCTTC. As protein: CASSDTGTYGYTF.